This T cell receptor beta chain was recovered during a study of patients and donors after allogeneic stem cell transplantation. V was clipped by 2 bases and J by 3 bases; unmatched bases: 3. Germline V gives CDR1 SGHTA, CDR2 FQGNSA. This CDR3 contains 14 residues. TCRdb re-derived calls from the RT-PCR reads in MiXCR, one entry per CDR3 protein. The sample carries 200,000 to 250,000 distinct CDR3 sequences, roughly 13% recorded once. In this sample, this clonotype turned up a few times. The sequence was collected from a human donor who was either an allogeneic HSCT recipient or a stem cell or donor lymphocyte infusion donor (not recorded which). It is not recorded whose cells these are; they may come from a transplant donor. The chain has TRBV7-2 and TRBJ2-7; 8 bases are shared with TRBD1. The material sequenced was blood, either unsorted or a sorted T cell fraction (not recorded which). CDR3 residues: CASSLQGANYEQYF. For the CDR3, the DNA is TGTGCCAGCAGCTTACAGGGGGCGAACTACGAGCAGTACTTC.